This T cell receptor beta chain is drawn from a study of blood T cell repertoires in COVID-19. Study-wide background: Material from acute and convalescent COVID-19 was sourced from the United States, Italy and Spain. PBMCs, B-cell-depleted T cells, or T cells were the source of the cDNA or gDNA that made up the material.

In the authors' workflow: How many nucleated cells were present was estimated from reference gene primer amplification. Data came from immunoSEQ multiplex PCR; TCRdb stores just in-frame clones and leaves some out. V, J and clone size were drawn from that table, and D and trimming were deduced from the DNA. The sample lists roughly 4,900 clones, approximately 76% occurring once. Germline values: CDR1 DFQATT, CDR2 SNEGSKA (reference sequence). The V end was cut by 3 bases, the J end by 5 bases, with 11 bases between. The CDR3 has 13 residues. The sequencing input was peripheral blood. The rearrangement uses TRBV20-1 and TRBJ1-5, with D perhaps TRBD1 (5 bases). The clonotype comes from a human donor in a cohort sampled during active COVID-19. The CDR3 loop reads CSASPGRDQPQHF. The DNA for the CDR3 is TGCAGTGCTAGTCCGGGCAGGGATCAGCCCCAGCATTTT.